This T cell receptor (beta chain) was recorded in a study of OX40 agonist ivuxolimab in advanced cancers. Study-level information: Patients were treated with ivuxolimab, an agonistic anti-OX40 (CD134) antibody. Study results and caveats: Partial responders at 0.1-3.0 mg/kg had among the lowest clonal expansion.

Notes on this clone: As yet, its antigen is unknown.

Profiled with immunoSEQ multiplex PCR; TCRdb holds only in-frame clones, not every one. The sample lists about 19,000 clones; around four fifths were seen once. The CDR3 totals 17 residues. The germline V gene has CDR1 MNHNS and CDR2 SASEGT. Trimming removed 4 bases from V and 1 base from J, with 14 bases in between. V usage is TRBV6-1 and J usage is TRBJ2-6; D uncertain. The sample here was CD4+ or CD8+ T cells sorted from blood, taken in a trial of the OX40 agonist ivuxolimab. The TCR was taken from an adult with an advanced solid tumor such as melanoma, head and neck, liver or kidney cancer. The CDR3 protein is CASSGKGSSSGANVLTF. DNA for the CDR3: TGTGCCAGCAGTGGGAAGGGCAGCTCTTCTGGGGCCAACGTCCTGACTTTC.